This T cell receptor beta chain was identified in a study of T cell repertoires in cytomegalovirus infection. Findings and caveats of the study: Dominant in the ex vivo response were TCR beta clonotypes restricted by HLA-C and specific for CMV.

The CDR3 loop spans 15 amino acids. Trimming cost V 3 bases and J 6 bases; bases outside gene matches: 9. In germline, CDR1 is LNHDA, CDR2 SQIVND (reference sequence). TCRdb passed the reads through MiXCR, listing each CDR3 protein once. The sample contains 300,000 or so distinct CDR3 sequences, about 9.1% of which appear only once. Concerning this clonotype itself: What it binds is unknown.

The clonotype comes from a human donor in good health (CMV status not recorded). Some clones in this sample may be carry-over from other donors' samples. This chain connects TRBV19 to TRBJ1-1, with 8 bases identical to TRBD1. The sample taken for sequencing was PBMCs. The CDR3 is CASSIIGQGVSEAFF. Written as DNA, the CDR3 is TGTGCCAGTAGTATTATCGGACAGGGAGTCTCTGAAGCTTTCTTT.